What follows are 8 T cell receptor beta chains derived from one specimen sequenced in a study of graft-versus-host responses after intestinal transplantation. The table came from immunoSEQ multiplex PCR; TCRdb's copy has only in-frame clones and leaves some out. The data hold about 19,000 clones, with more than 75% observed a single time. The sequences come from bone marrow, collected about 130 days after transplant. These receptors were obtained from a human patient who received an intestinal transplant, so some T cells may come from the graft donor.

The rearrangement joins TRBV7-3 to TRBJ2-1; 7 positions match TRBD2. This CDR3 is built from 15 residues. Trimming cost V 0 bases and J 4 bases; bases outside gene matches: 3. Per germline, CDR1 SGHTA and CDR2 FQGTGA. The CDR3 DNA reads TGTGCCAGCAGCTTAACGGGGAGGGTGTACAATGAGCAGTTCTTC. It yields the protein CASSLTGRVYNEQFF.

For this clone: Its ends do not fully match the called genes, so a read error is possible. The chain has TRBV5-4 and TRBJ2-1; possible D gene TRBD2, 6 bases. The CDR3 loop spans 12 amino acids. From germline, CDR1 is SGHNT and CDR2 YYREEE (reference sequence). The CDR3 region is CASSSGLGGGVF. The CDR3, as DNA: TGTGCCAGCAGCTCCGGATTGGGCGGCGGGGTCTTC.

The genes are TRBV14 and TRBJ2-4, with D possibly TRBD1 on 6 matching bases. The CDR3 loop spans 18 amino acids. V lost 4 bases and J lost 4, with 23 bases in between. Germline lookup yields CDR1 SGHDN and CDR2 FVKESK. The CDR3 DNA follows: TGTGCCAGCAGCCCCGGACAGTTCTCCGGGTCGTCAAAAAACATTCAGTACTTC. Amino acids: CASSPGQFSGSSKNIQYF. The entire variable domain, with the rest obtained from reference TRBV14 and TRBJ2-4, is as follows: EAGVTQFPSHSVIEKGQTVTLRCDPISGHDNLYWYRRVMGKEIKFLLHFVKESKQDESGMPNNRFLAERTGGTYSTLKVQPAELEDSGVYFCASSPGQFSGSSKNIQYFGAGTRLSVL.

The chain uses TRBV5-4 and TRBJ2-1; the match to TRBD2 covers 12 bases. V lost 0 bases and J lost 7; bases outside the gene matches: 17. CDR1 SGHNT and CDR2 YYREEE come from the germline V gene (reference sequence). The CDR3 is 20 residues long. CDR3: CASSLGPLLAGGHDDNEQFF. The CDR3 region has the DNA TGTGCCAGCAGCTTGGGACCCTTACTAGCGGGAGGTCACGACGATAATGAGCAGTTCTTC.

CDR3 in amino acids: CASKGDLRGGEQFF. The CDR3 bases are TGTGCCAGTAAAGGGGACTTAAGAGGGGGTGAGCAGTTCTTC. The chain links TRBV2 to TRBJ2-1, with D perhaps matching TRBD1 or TRBD2 (6 bases each). Per the germline V gene, CDR1 is SNHLY and CDR2 is FYNNEI. V shed 9 bases and J shed 9 bases, with 21 bases lying between them. This CDR3 comprises 14 residues.

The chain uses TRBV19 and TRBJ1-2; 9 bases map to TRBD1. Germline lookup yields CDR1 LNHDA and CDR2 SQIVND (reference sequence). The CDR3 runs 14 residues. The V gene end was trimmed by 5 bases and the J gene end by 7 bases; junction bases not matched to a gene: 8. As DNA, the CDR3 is TGTGCCAGTAGTCATCAGGACAGGGGTAGTGGCTACACCTTC. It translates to CASSHQDRGSGYTF.

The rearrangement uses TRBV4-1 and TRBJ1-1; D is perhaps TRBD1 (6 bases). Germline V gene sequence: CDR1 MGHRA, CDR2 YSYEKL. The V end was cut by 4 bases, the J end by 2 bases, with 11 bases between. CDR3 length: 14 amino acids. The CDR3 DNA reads TGCGCCAGCAGCCTGTATGGGGGCAACACTGAAGCTTTCTTT. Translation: CASSLYGGNTEAFF.

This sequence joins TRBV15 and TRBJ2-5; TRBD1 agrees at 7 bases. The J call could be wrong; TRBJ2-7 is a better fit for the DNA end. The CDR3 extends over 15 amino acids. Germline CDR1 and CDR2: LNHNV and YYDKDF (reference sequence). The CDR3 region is CATSETGLYSYEQYF. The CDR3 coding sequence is TGTGCCACCAGCGAGACAGGGTTATATTCCTACGAGCAGTACTTC.